These 21 T cell receptor beta chains originate from one sample sequenced in a study of shared clonotypes between healthy human individuals. The assay was immunoSEQ multiplex PCR, and TCRdb's table has in-frame clones only and misses some. This sample has approximately 1.1 million clones, with around three quarters found just once. Sequenced sample: memory CD4+ T cells from PBMCs. Subset here: CD45RA-negative fraction. Receptors were obtained from a man between 18 and 29 years old in good health. Some clones in this sample may be carry-over from other donors' samples.

The chain couples TRBV2 to TRBJ2-5; TRBD2 matches 8 bases. The germline CDR1 and CDR2 sequences are SNHLY and FYNNEI. This CDR3 region has 13 residues. Germline trimming cut 6 bases from V and 1 base from J; bases unmatched to any gene: 1. The CDR3 coding sequence is TGTGCCAGCAGGCGGGAGGCCCAAGAGACCCAGTACTTC. Its protein product is CASRREAQETQYF.

The chain is built from TRBV6-5 and TRBJ2-3; D possibly corresponds to TRBD2 (5 bases). The germline V gene has CDR1 MNHEY and CDR2 SVGAGI. Trimming pared 6 bases from V and 2 bases from J, leaving 12 bases between. The CDR3 spans 14 residues. As DNA, the CDR3 is TGTGCCAGCAGGCAGACGGGGATCACAGATACGCAGTATTTT. As protein: CASRQTGITDTQYF.

Turning to this clone: Just one base apart from a much larger clone, this may be a read error. The chain carries TRBV28 and TRBJ2-3; a possible D gene is TRBD1 (6 bases). Trimming removed 9 bases from V and 12 bases from J, with 16 bases in between. Germline assignment: CDR1 MDHEN and CDR2 SYDVKM. This CDR3 comprises 11 residues. The CDR3 loop is CARSGQHSQYF. CDR3 nucleotides: TGTGCCAGAAGCGGACAGCACTCCCAGTATTTT.

This clone was seen only a few times. The CDR3 loop is CASSTSKLTNYGYTF. The CDR3 nucleotides are TGTGCCAGTAGTACCTCCAAATTAACTAACTATGGCTACACCTTC. The V and J genes are TRBV19 and TRBJ1-2, with no clear D. The CDR3 spans 15 residues. V dropped 4 bases and J dropped 0 bases, with 12 bases sitting between them. CDR1 LNHDA and CDR2 SQIVND come from the germline V gene (reference sequence).

V and J are TRBV18 and TRBJ1-1, with D unresolved. Trimming shortened V by 5 bases and J by 3 bases, and 13 bases separated the two germline ends. The CDR3 covers 14 residues. CDR1 KGHSH and CDR2 LQKENI come from the germline V gene. The CDR3 loop is CASSSSRADTEAFF. The CDR3, as DNA: TGTGCCAGCTCATCTTCGAGGGCGGACACTGAAGCTTTCTTT. Supplemented by reference TRBV18 and TRBJ1-1, the full variable domain reads NAGVMQNPRHLVRRRGQEARLRCSPMKGHSHVYWYRQLPEEGLKFMVYLQKENIIDESGMPKERFSAEFPKEGPSILRIQQVVRGDSAAYFCASSSSRADTEAFFGQGTRLTVV.

The V call is TRBV7-9, the J call TRBJ1-1, with 7 bases lining up with TRBD1. The length of the CDR3 is 16 residues. Germline CDR1 reads SEHNR; CDR2 reads FQNEAQ (reference sequence). V trimming: 5 bases; J trimming: 9 bases; junction bases outside the gene matches: 18. The CDR3 bases are TGTGCCAGCAGCACGGGACAGTCCCCTGAGGGCTTGAAAGCTTTCTTT. Encoded protein: CASSTGQSPEGLKAFF.

This chain connects TRBV19 to TRBJ2-4; no clear D. The germline V gene encodes CDR1 LNHDA and CDR2 SQIVND (reference sequence). V gave up 9 bases and J gave up 1 base, with 13 bases separating them. This CDR3 comprises 14 residues. Here the CDR3 DNA reads TGTGCCAGCGGTTGGAAAAACGCCAAAAACATTCAGTACTTC. This codes for CASGWKNAKNIQYF.

This sequence joins TRBV2 and TRBJ2-2; TRBD1 agrees at 7 bases. The CDR3 contains 14 residues. Per the germline V gene, CDR1 is SNHLY and CDR2 is FYNNEI. After removal of 9 bases from V and 4 bases from J, the junction contained 8 bases not matched to a gene. The CDR3 bases are TGTGCCAGTTTAGGGGGCTCCGCCACCGGGGAGCTGTTTTTT. Its protein is CASLGGSATGELFF.

The chain joins TRBV18 to TRBJ2-4, with D maybe TRBD2 (6 bases). Germline-derived CDR1 and CDR2 are KGHSH and LQKENI. The CDR3 contains 15 residues. V was shortened by 3 bases and J by 0 bases, with 9 bases between the two germline ends. The CDR3 nucleotides read TGTGCCAGCTCACCCGGCGGGATAGCCAAAAACATTCAGTACTTC. Translating it yields CASSPGGIAKNIQYF.

This sequence joins TRBV12-5 and TRBJ2-2; no firm D call. Germline values: CDR1 LGHNT, CDR2 FRNRAP. Trimming left V 1 base short and J 4 bases short, with 10 bases between. The CDR3 extends over 15 amino acids. The CDR3: CASGLDGKGTGELFF. The CDR3 bases are TGTGCTAGTGGTTTGGATGGCAAGGGCACCGGGGAGCTGTTTTTT.

The chain carries TRBV12-1 and TRBJ1-2. TRBV12-1 is given as a pseudogene. The CDR3 has 10 residues. CDR3 in DNA: TGTGCCAGCGTCCGGCCGGGCTACACCTTC. It codes for CASVRPGYTF.

V and J are TRBV6-5 and TRBJ1-5; D is possibly TRBD1 (5 bases). The CDR3 length is 15 residues. V dropped 0 bases and J dropped 2 bases, with 8 bases sitting between them. From germline, CDR1 is MNHEY and CDR2 SVGAGI. The CDR3 sequence: CASSYSAGGNQPQHF. As DNA, the CDR3 is TGTGCCAGCAGTTACTCGGCGGGGGGCAATCAGCCCCAGCATTTT.

The gene calls are TRBV19 and TRBJ2-1; D possibly uses TRBD1 or TRBD2 (5 bases each). The length of the CDR3 is 13 residues. V was cut by 7 bases and J by 7 bases, with 14 bases left in between. Looked up from germline, CDR1 is LNHDA and CDR2 is SQIVND (reference sequence). The CDR3 reads CASTPGRKNEQFF. CDR3 DNA: TGTGCCAGTACCCCGGGACGAAAGAATGAGCAGTTCTTC.

The chain joins TRBV28 to TRBJ2-7, with D perhaps TRBD2 (6 bases). This CDR3 spans 12 amino acids. Germline V CDR1 and CDR2: MDHEN, SYDVKM. Trimming left V 8 bases short and J 5 bases short, with 13 bases between. The CDR3: CASSLAYNEQYF. The CDR3 nucleotides are TGTGCCAGCTCGCTAGCGTACAACGAGCAGTACTTC.

The genes are TRBV4-1 and TRBJ1-5; D gene uncertain. The length of the CDR3 is 19 residues. The germline gives CDR1 MGHRA, CDR2 YSYEKL. Trimming took 1 base from V and 4 from J, leaving 23 bases between them. The CDR3 reads CASSQGSPFTGSMNQPQHF. CDR3 nucleotide sequence: TGCGCCAGCAGCCAAGGCAGTCCCTTTACCGGGTCTATGAATCAGCCCCAGCATTTT.

The chain has TRBV28 and TRBJ1-5; no clear D. Germline loops: CDR1 MDHEN, CDR2 SYDVKM. CDR3 size: 15 residues. The germline V and J ends were trimmed by 4 bases and 4 bases, with 14 bases remaining between them. The DNA for the CDR3 is TGTGCCAGCAGTTATGCCGATGCCCCTAATCAGCCCCAGCATTTT. It specifies CASSYADAPNQPQHF.

The chain is built from TRBV9 and TRBJ2-1; D is unclear. Germline V CDR1 and CDR2: SGDLS, YYNGEE. The ends were cut back, 3 bases at V and 0 bases at J, with 10 bases in the middle. The CDR3 length is 15 residues. CDR3 bases: TGTGCCAGCAGCGCGGCACCCAGCTCCTACAATGAGCAGTTCTTC. It specifies CASSAAPSSYNEQFF. The full variable domain, with the rest looked up from reference TRBV9 and TRBJ2-1, is DSGVTQTPKHLITATGQRVTLRCSPRSGDLSVYWYQQSLDQGLQFLIQYYNGEERAKGNILERFSAQQFPDLHSELNLSSLELGDSALYFCASSAAPSSYNEQFFGPGTRLTVL.

The chain has TRBV2 and TRBJ1-2; 7 nucleotides align to TRBD1. The J segment lost 5 bases and the V segment lost 6 bases, leaving 3 bases of the junction unmatched. The CDR3 consists of 12 residues. CDR1 is SNHLY and CDR2 is FYNNEI in the germline V gene. The DNA of the CDR3 is TGTGCCAGCAGGGGGGACAGATATGGCTACACCTTC. Its translation: CASRGDRYGYTF.

The chain is built from TRBV5-4 and TRBJ2-5; TRBD2 matches at 12 bases. V lost 4 bases, J lost 5 bases, and 6 bases stayed unmatched. There are 15 residues in the CDR3. Germline lookup yields CDR1 SGHNT and CDR2 YYREEE (reference sequence). CDR3 sequence reads: CASSRTSGEGETQYF. The CDR3 bases are TGTGCCAGCAGCAGGACTAGCGGGGAGGGGGAGACCCAGTACTTC. Combining the CDR3 with reference TRBV5-4 and TRBJ2-5 gives the whole variable domain ETGVTQSPTHLIKTRGQQVTLRCSSQSGHNTVSWYQQALGQGPQFIFQYYREEENGRGNFPPRFSGLQFPNYSSELNVNALELDDSALYLCASSRTSGEGETQYFGPGTRLLVL.

The chain recombines TRBV7-8 with TRBJ2-2; D call uncertain. The germline V gene encodes CDR1 SGHVS and CDR2 FQNEAQ. This CDR3 region has 16 residues. Trimming left V 0 bases short and J 4 bases short, with 12 bases between. Here the CDR3 reads CASSLAPAGATGELFF. The CDR3 region has the DNA TGTGCCAGCAGCTTAGCGCCGGCAGGTGCCACCGGGGAGCTGTTTTTT.

The V gene is TRBV7-2, the J gene TRBJ2-7, with 7 bases matching TRBD1. Germline V CDR1 and CDR2: SGHTA, FQGNSA. The V gene end was trimmed by 5 bases and the J gene end by 2 bases; junction bases not matched to a gene: 6. The CDR3 is 14 amino acids. The CDR3 DNA reads as TGTGCCAGCAGCCCAGGGGACAGTCCCTACGAGCAGTACTTC. Translated: CASSPGDSPYEQYF. The entire variable domain, with the rest obtained from reference TRBV7-2 and TRBJ2-7, is as follows: GAGVSQSPSNKVTEKGKDVELRCDPISGHTALYWYRQSLGQGLEFLIYFQGNSAPDKSGLPSDRFSAERTGGSVSTLTIQRTQQEDSAVYLCASSPGDSPYEQYFGPGTRLTVT.